Listed here are 8 T cell receptor beta chains from one sample, sequenced in a study of T cells in Graves' hyperthyroidism and ophthalmopathy. From RNA transcripts, TCR beta CDR3 regions were amplified. The TCR CDR3 was amplified in a first-round RT-PCR using the HTBI primer set. TCRdb reanalysed the multiplex PCR reads using MiXCR and keeps one entry per CDR3 protein. This sample has hundreds of thousands of distinct CDR3 sequences, with roughly 21% found just once. Material for sequencing was blood. Source of these receptors: a man aged 35 to 55 with Graves' ophthalmopathy.

Only a few counts were recorded for this clonotype. The rearrangement joins TRBV9 to TRBJ2-1, with 10 bases aligning to TRBD2. V lost 0 bases and J lost 4; bases outside the gene matches: 7. The CDR3 spans 17 residues. Germline V gives CDR1 SGDLS, CDR2 YYNGEE. CDR3 amino acids: CASSVAIRLAGYNEQFF. CDR3 in DNA: TGTGCCAGCAGCGTAGCAATCAGACTAGCGGGTTACAATGAGCAGTTCTTC.

This clonotype has more than one count but fewer than ten. V gene TRBV29-1 combines with J gene TRBJ2-1; TRBD2 matches at 12 bases. In germline, CDR1 is SQVTM, CDR2 ANQGSEA. The CDR3 runs to 16 residues. J was trimmed by 5 bases and V by 1 base; bases with no gene match: 6. DNA for the CDR3: TGCAGCGTTGAAGGACTAGCGGGAGATCGAGACAATGAGCAGTTCTTC. It is translated as CSVEGLAGDRDNEQFF.

This chain joins TRBV20-1 and TRBJ2-7, with 7 positions matching TRBD1. CDR1 is DFQATT, CDR2 SNEGSKA, per germline (reference sequence). V shed 2 bases, J shed 6 bases, and the junction held 10 bases outside the gene matches. The CDR3 has 14 residues. The CDR3 spells CSARSGTDLREQYF. For the CDR3, the DNA is TGCAGTGCTAGATCCGGGACAGACCTCCGCGAGCAGTACTTC.

V is TRBV20-1 and J is TRBJ1-3; 7 bases are shared with TRBD1. Germline CDR1 is DFQATT and CDR2 is SNEGSKA (reference sequence). The length of the CDR3 is 16 residues. V lost 7 bases to trimming and J lost 2 bases; unmatched junction nucleotides: 14. CDR3 protein: CSVMTRQGRTGNTIYF. The CDR3 DNA sequence: TGCAGTGTTATGACTAGACAGGGAAGGACTGGAAACACCATATATTTT.

The chain joins TRBV29-1 to TRBJ2-1; a possible D gene is TRBD1 (6 bases). In germline, CDR1 is SQVTM, CDR2 ANQGSEA. The CDR3 runs to 11 residues. V lost 5 bases to trimming and J lost 13 bases, with 15 bases between them. This CDR3 reads CSVNSGDNQFF. The CDR3 DNA reads TGCAGCGTTAATTCAGGGGATAACCAGTTCTTC.

In this sample, this clonotype turned up many times. One junction end does not reproduce the germline sequence, and a read error may be involved. The genes are TRBV5-1 and TRBJ2-1; TRBD1 agrees at 7 bases. Germline lookup yields CDR1 SGHRS and CDR2 YFSETQ. The CDR3 is 14 residues long. CDR3 sequence reads: CASSLGQGVDEQFF. CDR3 DNA: TGTGCCAGCAGCTTAGGCCAGGGGGTGGATGAGCAGTTCTTC.

The sample holds a few counts of this clonotype. The chain links TRBV20-1 to TRBJ2-7, with D perhaps matching TRBD2 (6 bases). The CDR3 has 15 amino acids. V lost 3 bases, J lost 1 base, and 16 bases lay in between. CDR1 is DFQATT, CDR2 SNEGSKA, per germline (reference sequence). CDR3 nucleotides: TGCAGTGCTAGCGGGAGTTCCCTCTCTTCCTACGAGCAGTACTTC. Amino acids: CSASGSSLSSYEQYF.

Regarding this clonotype: A much larger clone sits a single nucleotide away, making a read error possible. Without the conserved terminal phenylalanine or tryptophan, this CDR3 likely stems from a read error. CDR3 residues: CSASRDQNQPQHS. The CDR3 DNA reads TGCAGTGCTAGTCGGGACCAAAATCAGCCCCAGCATTCT. The chain employs TRBV20-1 and TRBJ1-5, with D maybe TRBD1 (5 bases). This CDR3 comprises 13 residues. V was cut by 3 bases and J by 4 bases, with 10 bases left in between. Germline V gives CDR1 DFQATT, CDR2 SNEGSKA (reference sequence).